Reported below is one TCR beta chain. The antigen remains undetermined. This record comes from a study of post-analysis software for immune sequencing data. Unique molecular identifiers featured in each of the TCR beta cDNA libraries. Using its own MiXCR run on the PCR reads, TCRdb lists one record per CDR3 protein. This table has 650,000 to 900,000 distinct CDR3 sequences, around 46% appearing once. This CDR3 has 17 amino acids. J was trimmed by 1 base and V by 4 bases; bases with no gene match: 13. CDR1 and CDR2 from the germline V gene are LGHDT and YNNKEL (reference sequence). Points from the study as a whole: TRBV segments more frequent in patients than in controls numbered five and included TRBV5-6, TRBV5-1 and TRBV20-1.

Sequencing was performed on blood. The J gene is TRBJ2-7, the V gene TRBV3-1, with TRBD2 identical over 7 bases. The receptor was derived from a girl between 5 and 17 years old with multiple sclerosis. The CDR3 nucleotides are TGTGCCAGCAGCCCTGGACTAGAGGGCGTTCATTCCTACGAGCAGTACTTC. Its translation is CASSPGLEGVHSYEQYF.